Here is one T cell receptor (beta chain) with its context. TCRdb's copy holds only in-frame clones and misses some; the assay was immunoSEQ multiplex PCR. This table has 85,000 to 90,000 clones, 70% to 90% appearing once. V lost 5 bases and J 4 bases, leaving 14 bases between the germline ends. Looked up from germline, CDR1 is MGHDK and CDR2 is SYGVNS. CDR3 length: 15 amino acids. This sample is part of a study of T cell responses to AZD1222 COVID-19 vaccine. Analyses pooled second doses at about 4 or about 12 weeks. This rearrangement joins TRBV25-1 to TRBJ1-4; no firm D call. The material was peripheral blood, obtained 28 days after the second AZD1222 dose. The receptor was isolated from an adult who received the AZD1222 COVID-19 vaccine. CDR3 nucleotide sequence: TGTGCCAGCAGTATAGCTGTAGCCCATAATGAAAAACTGTTTTTT. Amino acids: CASSIAVAHNEKLFF.